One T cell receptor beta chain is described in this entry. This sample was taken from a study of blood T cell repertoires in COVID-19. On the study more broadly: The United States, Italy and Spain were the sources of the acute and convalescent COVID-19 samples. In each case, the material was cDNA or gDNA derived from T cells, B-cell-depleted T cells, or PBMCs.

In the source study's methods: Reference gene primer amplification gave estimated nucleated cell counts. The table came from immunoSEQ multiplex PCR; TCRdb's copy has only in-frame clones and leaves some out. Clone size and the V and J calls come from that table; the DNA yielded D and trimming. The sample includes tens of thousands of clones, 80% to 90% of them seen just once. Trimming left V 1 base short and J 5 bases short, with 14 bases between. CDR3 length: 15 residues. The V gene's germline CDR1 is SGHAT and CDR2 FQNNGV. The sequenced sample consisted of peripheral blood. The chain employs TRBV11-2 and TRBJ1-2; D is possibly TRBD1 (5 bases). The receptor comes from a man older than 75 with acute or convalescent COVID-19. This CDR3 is CASSLVGGWNYGYTF. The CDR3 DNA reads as TGTGCCAGCAGCTTAGTGGGGGGGTGGAATTATGGCTACACCTTC.